The 18 T cell receptor beta chains listed next were all sequenced from one sample in a study of T-cell reconstitution after alpha-beta-depleted transplantation in children. Unique molecular identifiers tagged the TCRbeta library. TCRdb redid the calling of the PCR reads with MiXCR, one entry per CDR3 protein. Here the sample spans almost 500,000 distinct CDR3 sequences, roughly a tenth being singletons. The starting material was PBMCs, obtained before TCRalphabeta/CD19-depleted stem cell transplant. All receptors derive from a child aged 2 to 10 with inherited bone marrow failure, due to receive a stem cell transplant.

The count of this clonotype is one. The chain is built from TRBV19 and TRBJ1-3; the D is unclear. The CDR3 consists of 17 residues. The germline CDR1 and CDR2 sequences are LNHDA and SQIVND (reference sequence). V was clipped by 5 bases and J by 4 bases, with 21 bases between them. DNA of the CDR3: TGTGCCAGTAGTTCGGCGAAGGGCCTCGCTGGCGGAAACACCATATATTTT. Protein: CASSSAKGLAGGNTIYF.

This clonotype was counted many times. This chain connects TRBV12-3 or TRBV12-4 to TRBJ2-1; D possibly corresponds to TRBD1 (5 bases). V was cut by 3 bases and J by 2 bases, with 14 bases left in between. There are 16 residues in the CDR3. Here the CDR3 DNA reads TGTGCCAGCAGTTTCGGTAGGGCAGGGCCCTACAATGAGCAGTTCTTC. It codes for CASSFGRAGPYNEQFF.

This clonotype was seen more than once but under ten times. The chain uses TRBV29-1 and TRBJ1-1; D unresolved. The CDR3 is 12 amino acids. Germline CDR1 reads SQVTM; CDR2 reads ANQGSEA. V was cut by 4 bases and J by 5 bases, with 11 bases left in between. CDR3 coding DNA: TGCAGCGTTGGGCCCCCCGGGACTGAAGCTTTCTTT. This sequence encodes CSVGPPGTEAFF.

This clonotype was counted many times. J is TRBJ2-7 and V is TRBV4-3; the D is unclear. CDR1 LGHNA and CDR2 YSLEER come from the germline V gene. CDR3 length: 15 residues. Trimming pared 0 bases from V and 0 bases from J, leaving 9 bases between. This chain's CDR3 is CASSQDLQHSYEQYF. CDR3 bases: TGCGCCAGCAGCCAAGATTTACAGCACTCCTACGAGCAGTACTTC.

This clonotype was observed a few times. The chain employs TRBV7-2 and TRBJ2-5; TRBD1 is a possible D gene (6 bases). The germline gives CDR1 SGHTA, CDR2 FQGNSA. Between the trimmed V and J ends, which lost 5 bases and 1 base, there was a span of 17 bases. The CDR3 covers 16 residues. The CDR3: CASSRRGLGAQETQYF. CDR3 DNA sequence: TGTGCCAGCAGCCGTAGGGGTTTGGGGGCCCAAGAGACCCAGTACTTC.

This clonotype showed up just a few times. The chain couples TRBV20-1 to TRBJ1-2; D gene ambiguous. Germline loops: CDR1 DFQATT, CDR2 SNEGSKA (reference sequence). This CDR3 is built from 16 residues. Trimming pared 0 bases from V and 5 bases from J, leaving 19 bases between. Written as DNA, the CDR3 is TGCAGTGCTAGAGATATAATGGAGTCGGCTAGTTATGGCTACACCTTC. Its protein product is CSARDIMESASYGYTF.

Concerning this clonotype: A much more abundant neighbour one base away suggests this may be a read error. The chain recombines TRBV10-2 with TRBJ2-7; no definite D call. CDR1 WSHSY and CDR2 SAAADI come from the germline V gene. The CDR3 spans 13 residues. The CDR3, as DNA: TGCGCCAGCAGTGAAACCACAAGTTACGACCAGTACTTC. Translated, it gives CASSETTSYDQYF.

This clonotype was seen at least ten times. The chain recombines TRBV5-1 with TRBJ2-2, with 13 nucleotides matching TRBD2. V shed 4 bases and J 4 bases; nucleotides not matched to a gene: 19. Germline-derived CDR1 and CDR2 are SGHRS and YFSETQ. The CDR3 has 21 residues. CDR3 nucleotide sequence: TGCGCCAGCAGCGCCCGGACTAGCGGGAGCGAACATGGTAGTAGCACCGGGGAGCTGTTTTTT. The encoded protein is CASSARTSGSEHGSSTGELFF.

This clonotype has a handful of counts. The V gene is TRBV7-9, the J gene TRBJ2-7; 9 bases are a match to TRBD2. CDR3 length: 15 amino acids. With 5 bases clipped from V and 3 bases from J, the junction kept 8 bases outside the gene matches. The germline CDR1 and CDR2 sequences are SEHNR and FQNEAQ (reference sequence). The CDR3 DNA follows: TGTGCCAGCAGCAAACCGGGACTAGCAGACTACGAGCAGTACTTC. Its translation is CASSKPGLADYEQYF.

This clonotype was observed a handful of times. The gene calls are TRBV7-2 and TRBJ2-1, with D uncertain. V was cut by 3 bases and J by 7 bases, with 22 bases left in between. Germline-derived CDR1 and CDR2 are SGHTA and FQGNSA. The CDR3 is 17 amino acids. The CDR3 nucleotides read TGTGCCAGCAGCTTTCCCGCCAGCCTGCCGCCCGGGAATGAGCAGTTCTTC. Amino acids: CASSFPASLPPGNEQFF.

This clonotype was observed many times. The gene calls are TRBV29-1 and TRBJ2-3; 8 bases fit TRBD1. Germline V lookup: CDR1 SQVTM, CDR2 ANQGSEA. V was pared by 3 bases and J by 3 bases, with 5 bases of the junction left unmatched. This CDR3 is built from 14 residues. This CDR3 reads CSVDRGRRTDTQYF. The DNA of the CDR3 is TGCAGCGTTGACAGGGGGCGCAGAACAGATACGCAGTATTTT.

The chain links TRBV6-1 to TRBJ2-1, with D tentatively TRBD2 (6 bases). Trimming removed 2 bases from V and 3 bases from J, with 11 bases in between. CDR3 length: 15 amino acids. Germline V CDR1 and CDR2: MNHNS, SASEGT. The CDR3 spells CASSESDSGYNEQFF. The DNA for the CDR3 is TGTGCCAGCAGTGAATCGGATAGCGGCTACAATGAGCAGTTCTTC.

This chain joins TRBV12-3 or TRBV12-4 and TRBJ2-7; 10 bases align to TRBD2. Trimming took 6 bases from V and 7 from J; bases not matched to a gene: 12. The CDR3 contains 15 residues. CDR3 amino acids: CASREPSGSLEEQYF. CDR3 nucleotide sequence: TGTGCCAGCAGGGAGCCTAGCGGGAGTTTAGAAGAGCAGTACTTC.

This clonotype has more than one count but fewer than ten. The J gene is TRBJ2-7, the V gene TRBV20-1; D not certain. This CDR3 is 13 amino acids long. V was pared by 8 bases and J by 4 bases, with 18 bases between. Germline CDR1 and CDR2: DFQATT and SNEGSKA (reference sequence). Here the CDR3 DNA reads TGCAGTCTTCTGGGAACGGGTGGATACGAGCAGTACTTC. Protein: CSLLGTGGYEQYF.

This clonotype was seen more than once but under ten times. This chain uses TRBV27 with TRBJ2-1; 7 bases match TRBD2. The CDR3 loop spans 15 amino acids. Germline CDR1 and CDR2: MNHEY and SMNVEV (reference sequence). J was trimmed by 4 bases and V by 3 bases; bases with no gene match: 6. The CDR3 DNA reads TGTGCCAGCAGTTTTGGACTAGGGCTTTACAATGAGCAGTTCTTC. Translation: CASSFGLGLYNEQFF.

The chain uses TRBV3-1 and TRBJ2-1; D gene unclear. Germline V lookup: CDR1 LGHDT, CDR2 YNNKEL (reference sequence). CDR3 length: 17 amino acids. V lost 0 bases and J lost 5, with 17 bases in between. CDR3 DNA sequence: TGTGCCAGCAGCCAAGATGTCTTTATGGTCGTGAACAATGAGCAGTTCTTC. Protein product: CASSQDVFMVVNNEQFF.

This clonotype was seen repeatedly, ten times or more. J is TRBJ2-3 and V is TRBV10-3; TRBD2 agrees at 8 bases. This CDR3 has 16 amino acids. The germline V gene has CDR1 ENHRY and CDR2 SYGVKD. V was pared by 7 bases and J by 1 base, with 10 bases of the junction left unmatched. CDR3: CAITEGRGEGTDTQYF. The DNA for the CDR3 is TGTGCCATCACCGAAGGGCGGGGGGAAGGCACAGATACGCAGTATTTT.

This chain links TRBV19 with TRBJ1-1; TRBD1 might be the D (5 bases). CDR1 LNHDA and CDR2 SQIVND come from the germline V gene (reference sequence). The CDR3 length is 12 residues. Between the trimmed V and J ends, which lost 5 bases and 4 bases, there was a span of 8 bases. The CDR3 sequence is CASSWGITEAFF. CDR3 DNA sequence: TGTGCCAGTAGTTGGGGGATCACTGAAGCTTTCTTT. The variable domain in full, completed from reference TRBV19 and TRBJ1-1, reads DGGITQSPKYLFRKEGQNVTLSCEQNLNHDAMYWYRQDPGQGLRLIYYSQIVNDFQKGDIAEGYSVSREKKESFPLTVTSAQKNPTAFYLCASSWGITEAFFGQGTRLTVV.